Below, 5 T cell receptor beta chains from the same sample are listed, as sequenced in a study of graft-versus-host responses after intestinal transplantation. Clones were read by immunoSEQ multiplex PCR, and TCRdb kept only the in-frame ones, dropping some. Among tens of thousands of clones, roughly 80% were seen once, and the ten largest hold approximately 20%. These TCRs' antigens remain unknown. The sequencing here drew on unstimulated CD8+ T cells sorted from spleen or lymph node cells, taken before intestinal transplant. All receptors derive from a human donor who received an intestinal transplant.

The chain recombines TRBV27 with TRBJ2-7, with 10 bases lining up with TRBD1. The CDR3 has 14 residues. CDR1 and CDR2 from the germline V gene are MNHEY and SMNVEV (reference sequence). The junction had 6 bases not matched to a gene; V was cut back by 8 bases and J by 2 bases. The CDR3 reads CASRLTGGTYEQYF. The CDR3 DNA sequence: TGTGCCAGCCGCCTGACAGGGGGCACCTACGAGCAGTACTTC.

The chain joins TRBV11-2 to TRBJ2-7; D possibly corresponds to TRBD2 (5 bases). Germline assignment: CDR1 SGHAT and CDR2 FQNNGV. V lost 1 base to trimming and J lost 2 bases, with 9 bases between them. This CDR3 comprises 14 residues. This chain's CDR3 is CASSLGSGPYEQYF. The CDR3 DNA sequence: TGTGCCAGCAGCTTAGGCAGCGGCCCCTACGAGCAGTACTTC.

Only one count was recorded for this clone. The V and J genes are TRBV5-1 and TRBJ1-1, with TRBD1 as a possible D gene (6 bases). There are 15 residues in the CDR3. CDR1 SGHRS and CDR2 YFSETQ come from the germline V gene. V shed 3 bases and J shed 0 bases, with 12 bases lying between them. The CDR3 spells CASSYGGGMNTEAFF. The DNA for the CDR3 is TGCGCCAGCAGCTATGGGGGCGGCATGAACACTGAAGCTTTCTTT.

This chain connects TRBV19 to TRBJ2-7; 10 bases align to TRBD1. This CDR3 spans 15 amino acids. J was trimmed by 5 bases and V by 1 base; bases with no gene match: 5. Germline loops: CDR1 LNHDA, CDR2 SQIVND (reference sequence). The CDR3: CASSIVGTGDHEQYF. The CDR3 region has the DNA TGTGCCAGTAGTATAGTAGGGACAGGGGACCACGAGCAGTACTTC.

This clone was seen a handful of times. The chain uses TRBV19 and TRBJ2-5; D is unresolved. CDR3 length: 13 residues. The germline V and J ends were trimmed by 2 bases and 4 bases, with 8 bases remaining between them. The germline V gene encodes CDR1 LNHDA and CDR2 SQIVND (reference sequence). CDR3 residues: CASSIIPGETQYF. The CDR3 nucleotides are TGTGCCAGTAGTATAATTCCGGGAGAGACCCAGTACTTC.